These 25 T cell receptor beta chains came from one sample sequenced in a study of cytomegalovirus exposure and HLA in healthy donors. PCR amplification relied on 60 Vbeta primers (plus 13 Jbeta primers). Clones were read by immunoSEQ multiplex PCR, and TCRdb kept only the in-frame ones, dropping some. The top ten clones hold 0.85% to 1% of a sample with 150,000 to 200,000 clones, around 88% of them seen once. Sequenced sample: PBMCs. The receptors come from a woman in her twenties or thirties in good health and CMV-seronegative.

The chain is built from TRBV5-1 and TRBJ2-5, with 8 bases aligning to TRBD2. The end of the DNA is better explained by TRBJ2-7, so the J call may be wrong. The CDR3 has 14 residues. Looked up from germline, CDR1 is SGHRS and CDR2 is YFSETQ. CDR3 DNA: TGCGCCAGCAGCTTGTCGGGGGGGACCTACGAGCAGTACTTC. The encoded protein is CASSLSGGTYEQYF.

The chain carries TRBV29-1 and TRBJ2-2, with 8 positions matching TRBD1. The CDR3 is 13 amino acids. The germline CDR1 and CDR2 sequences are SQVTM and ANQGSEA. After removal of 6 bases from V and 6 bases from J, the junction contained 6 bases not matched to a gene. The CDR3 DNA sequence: TGCAGCGTAGGACAGGGTATTGCCGGGGAGCTGTTTTTT. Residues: CSVGQGIAGELFF.

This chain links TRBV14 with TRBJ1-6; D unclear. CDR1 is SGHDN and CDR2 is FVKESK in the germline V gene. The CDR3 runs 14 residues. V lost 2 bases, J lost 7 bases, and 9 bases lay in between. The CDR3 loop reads CASSQFTVNSPLHF. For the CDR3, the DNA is TGTGCCAGCAGCCAATTTACTGTGAATTCACCCCTCCACTTT.

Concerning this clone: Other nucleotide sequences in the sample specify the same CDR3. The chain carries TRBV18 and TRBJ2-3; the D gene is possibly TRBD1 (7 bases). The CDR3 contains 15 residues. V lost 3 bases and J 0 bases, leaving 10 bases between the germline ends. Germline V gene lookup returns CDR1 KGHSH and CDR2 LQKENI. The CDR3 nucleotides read TGTGCCAGCTCACCCAGGGGGGATAGCACAGATACGCAGTATTTT. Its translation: CASSPRGDSTDTQYF.

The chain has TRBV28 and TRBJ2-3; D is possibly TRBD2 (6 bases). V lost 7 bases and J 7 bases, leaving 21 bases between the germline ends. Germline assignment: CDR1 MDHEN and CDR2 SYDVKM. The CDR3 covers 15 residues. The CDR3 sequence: CASTPRGIASNTQYF. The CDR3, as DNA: TGTGCCAGCACCCCACGGGGGATCGCGTCGAATACGCAGTATTTT. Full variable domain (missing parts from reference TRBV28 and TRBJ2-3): DVKVTQSSRYLVKRTGEKVFLECVQDMDHENMFWYRQDPGLGLRLIYFSYDVKMKEKGDIPEGYSVSREKKERFSLILESASTNQTSMYLCASTPRGIASNTQYFGPGTRLTVL.

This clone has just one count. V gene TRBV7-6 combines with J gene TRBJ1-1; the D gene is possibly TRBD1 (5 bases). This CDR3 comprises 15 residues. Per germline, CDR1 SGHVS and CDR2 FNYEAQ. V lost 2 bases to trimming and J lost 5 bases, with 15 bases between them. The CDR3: CASSLLVWGETEAFF. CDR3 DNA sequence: TGTGCCAGCAGCTTATTGGTGTGGGGCGAGACTGAAGCTTTCTTT.

The CDR3 sequence: CASSANRGQEQYF. CDR3 nucleotide sequence: TGTGCCAGCTCAGCGAACAGGGGGCAAGAGCAGTACTTC. The rearrangement links TRBV18 to TRBJ2-7, with TRBD1 matching 9 bases. From germline, CDR1 is KGHSH and CDR2 LQKENI. The CDR3 runs 13 residues. Unmatched junction bases numbered 6, after V lost 5 bases and J lost 7 bases.

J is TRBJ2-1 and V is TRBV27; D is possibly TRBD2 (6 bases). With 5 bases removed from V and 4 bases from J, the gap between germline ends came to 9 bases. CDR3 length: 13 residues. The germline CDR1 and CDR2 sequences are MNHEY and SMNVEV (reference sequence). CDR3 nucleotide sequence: TGTGCCAGCAGTCCGGAGGGTTACAATGAGCAGTTCTTC. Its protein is CASSPEGYNEQFF.

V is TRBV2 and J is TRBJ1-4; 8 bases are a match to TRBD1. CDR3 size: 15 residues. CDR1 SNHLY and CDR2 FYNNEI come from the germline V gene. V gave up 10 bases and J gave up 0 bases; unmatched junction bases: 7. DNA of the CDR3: TGTGCCACCACCAGGGGGCGTACAACTAATGAAAAACTGTTTTTT. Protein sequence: CATTRGRTTNEKLFF. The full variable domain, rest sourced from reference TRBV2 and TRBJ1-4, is EPEVTQTPSHQVTQMGQEVILRCVPISNHLYFYWYRQILGQKVEFLVSFYNNEISEKSEIFDDQFSVERPDGSNFTLKIRSTKLEDSAMYFCATTRGRTTNEKLFFGSGTQLSVL.

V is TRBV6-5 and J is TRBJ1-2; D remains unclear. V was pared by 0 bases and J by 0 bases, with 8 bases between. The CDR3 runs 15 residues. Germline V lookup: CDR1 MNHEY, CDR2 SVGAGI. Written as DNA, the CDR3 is TGTGCCAGCAGTTACTCGGAGGGAGCTAACTATGGCTACACCTTC. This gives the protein CASSYSEGANYGYTF.

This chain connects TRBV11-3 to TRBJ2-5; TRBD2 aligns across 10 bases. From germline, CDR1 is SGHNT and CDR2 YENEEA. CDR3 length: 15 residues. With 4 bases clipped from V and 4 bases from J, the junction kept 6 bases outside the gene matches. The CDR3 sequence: CASSSSLAGAETQYF. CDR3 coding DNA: TGTGCCAGCAGCTCCTCCCTAGCGGGGGCAGAGACCCAGTACTTC.

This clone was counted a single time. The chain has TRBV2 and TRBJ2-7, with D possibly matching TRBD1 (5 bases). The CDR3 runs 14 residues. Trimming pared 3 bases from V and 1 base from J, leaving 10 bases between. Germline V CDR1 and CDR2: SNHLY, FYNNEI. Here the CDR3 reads CASSEWAGSYEQYF. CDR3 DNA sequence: TGTGCCAGCAGTGAGTGGGCAGGGTCCTACGAGCAGTACTTC.

CDR3 sequence (DNA): TGTGCCAGCAGTTTATCGGGGGATGGGGCTTTCTTT. Amino acid sequence: CASSLSGDGAFF. The rearrangement links TRBV28 to TRBJ1-1; possibly TRBD1 for D (5 bases). V was pared by 1 base and J by 11 bases, with 11 bases between. The CDR3 runs 12 residues. Germline V gives CDR1 MDHEN, CDR2 SYDVKM.

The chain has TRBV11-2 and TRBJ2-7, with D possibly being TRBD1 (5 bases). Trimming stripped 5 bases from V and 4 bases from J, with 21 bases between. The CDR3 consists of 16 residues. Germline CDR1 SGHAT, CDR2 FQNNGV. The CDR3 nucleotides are TGTGCCAGCAGCACCCCGGTAGGGGCCTGGATGTACGAGCAGTACTTC. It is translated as CASSTPVGAWMYEQYF.

The CDR3 reads CSSLGRASNEQFF. DNA of the CDR3: TGCAGTAGTCTCGGGAGAGCGAGCAATGAGCAGTTCTTC. The rearrangement links TRBV29-1 to TRBJ2-1; a weak D match, TRBD2 (6 bases). The CDR3 runs 13 residues. The V gene's germline CDR1 is SQVTM and CDR2 ANQGSEA.

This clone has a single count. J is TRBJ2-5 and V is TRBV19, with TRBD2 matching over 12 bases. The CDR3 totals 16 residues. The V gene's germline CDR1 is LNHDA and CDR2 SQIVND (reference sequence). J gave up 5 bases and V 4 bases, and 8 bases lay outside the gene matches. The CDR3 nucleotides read TGTGCCAGTAGTACTCCAACGACTAGCGGGGGTGAGACCCAGTACTTC. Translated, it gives CASSTPTTSGGETQYF.

CDR3 sequence (DNA): TGTGCCAGCAGTTTATACCCCCGGGAGACCCAGTACTTC. This gives the protein CASSLYPRETQYF. The rearrangement uses TRBV28 and TRBJ2-5; no reliable D call. CDR3 size: 13 residues. With 1 base removed from V and 5 bases from J, the gap between germline ends came to 8 bases. Germline V gene lookup returns CDR1 MDHEN and CDR2 SYDVKM. The entire variable domain, with the rest obtained from reference TRBV28 and TRBJ2-5, is as follows: DVKVTQSSRYLVKRTGEKVFLECVQDMDHENMFWYRQDPGLGLRLIYFSYDVKMKEKGDIPEGYSVSREKKERFSLILESASTNQTSMYLCASSLYPRETQYFGPGTRLLVL.

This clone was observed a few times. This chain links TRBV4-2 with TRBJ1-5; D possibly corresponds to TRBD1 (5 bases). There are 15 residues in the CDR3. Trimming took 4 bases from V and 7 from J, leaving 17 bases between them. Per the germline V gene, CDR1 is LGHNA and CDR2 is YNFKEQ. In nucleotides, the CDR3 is TGTGCCAGCAGCCGAGATTGGGGGGTGGGGCAGCCCCAGCATTTT. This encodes CASSRDWGVGQPQHF.

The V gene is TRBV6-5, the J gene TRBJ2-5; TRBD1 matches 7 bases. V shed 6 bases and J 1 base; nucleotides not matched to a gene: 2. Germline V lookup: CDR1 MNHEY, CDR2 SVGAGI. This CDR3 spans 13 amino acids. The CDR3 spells CASSRGIQETQYF. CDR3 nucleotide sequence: TGTGCCAGCAGCAGGGGGATCCAAGAGACCCAGTACTTC.

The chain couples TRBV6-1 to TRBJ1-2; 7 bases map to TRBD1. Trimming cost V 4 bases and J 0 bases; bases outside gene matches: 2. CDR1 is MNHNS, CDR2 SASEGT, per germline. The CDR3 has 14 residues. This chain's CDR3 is CASSGTGTNYGYTF. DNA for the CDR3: TGTGCCAGCAGTGGGACAGGTACTAACTATGGCTACACCTTC.

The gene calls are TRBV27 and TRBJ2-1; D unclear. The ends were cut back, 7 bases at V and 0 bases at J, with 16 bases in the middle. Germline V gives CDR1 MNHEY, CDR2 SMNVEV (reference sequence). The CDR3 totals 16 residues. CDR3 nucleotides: TGTGCCAGCACCCCCCCCGGCAGAGGCTCCTACAATGAGCAGTTCTTC. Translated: CASTPPGRGSYNEQFF.

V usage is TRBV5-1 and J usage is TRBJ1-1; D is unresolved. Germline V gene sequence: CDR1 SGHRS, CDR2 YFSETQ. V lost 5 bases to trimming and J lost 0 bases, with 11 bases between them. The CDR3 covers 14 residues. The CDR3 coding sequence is TGCGCCAGCAGTCGACAACCGATGAACACTGAAGCTTTCTTT. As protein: CASSRQPMNTEAFF.

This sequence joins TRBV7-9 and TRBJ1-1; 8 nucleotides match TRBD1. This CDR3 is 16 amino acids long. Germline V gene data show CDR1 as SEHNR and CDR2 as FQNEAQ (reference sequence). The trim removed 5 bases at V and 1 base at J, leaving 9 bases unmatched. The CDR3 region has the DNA TGTGCCAGCAGCGCAGCAGGGGGCGCAGAGAACACTGAAGCTTTCTTT. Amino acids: CASSAAGGAENTEAFF.

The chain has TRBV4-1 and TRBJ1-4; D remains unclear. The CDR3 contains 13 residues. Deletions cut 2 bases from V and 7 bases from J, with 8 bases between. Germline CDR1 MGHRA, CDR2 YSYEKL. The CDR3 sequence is CASSQISTEKLFF. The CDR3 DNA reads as TGCGCCAGCAGCCAAATCAGTACTGAAAAACTGTTTTTT.

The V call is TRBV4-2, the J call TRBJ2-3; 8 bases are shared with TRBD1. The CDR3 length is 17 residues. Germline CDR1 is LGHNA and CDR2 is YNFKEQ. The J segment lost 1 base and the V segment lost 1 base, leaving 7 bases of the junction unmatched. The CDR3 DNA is TGTGCCAGCAGCCAAGGGACAGGGACAAGCCGCACAGATACGCAGTATTTT. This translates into CASSQGTGTSRTDTQYF.